The T cell receptor beta chain under discussion was sequenced for a study of regulatory T cells in long-lasting Graves disease. In its sample, this clonotype was seen many times. Antigen specificity is unknown. Findings and limits, study-wide: Patients with persistent disease shared fewer than 3,500 public clonotypes, outpacing the approximately 920 shared by new patients.

The TCR beta library used iRepertoire HTBI primers with Arm-PCR amplification of CDR3. How the authors handled the data: Identified segments across samples numbered roughly 60 TRBV and about 13 TRBJ. TCRdb re-derived calls from the multiplex PCR reads in MiXCR, one entry per CDR3 protein. These V and J calls rely on TCRdb rather than the paper's analysis. The data contain 300,000 to 450,000 distinct CDR3 sequences, about a sixth of them seen just once; the ten biggest clones take up about a fifth. Time point specified: newly diagnosed GD, antithyroid drugs for less than 3 months. PBMC RNA was the source of the TCR library. The sequence was collected from a female donor with Graves disease. Sequencing used peripheral blood mononuclear cells (PBMCs), obtained at new diagnosis, from a patient treated with antithyroid drugs.

The CDR3 bases are TGTGCCAGCAGTAGACAGGGGCCGAACACCGGGGAGCTGTTTTTT. It is translated as CASSRQGPNTGELFF. V and J are TRBV2 and TRBJ2-2; 8 nucleotides agree with TRBD1. J was trimmed by 0 bases and V by 5 bases; bases with no gene match: 2. The CDR3 contains 15 residues. Germline loops: CDR1 SNHLY, CDR2 FYNNEI.